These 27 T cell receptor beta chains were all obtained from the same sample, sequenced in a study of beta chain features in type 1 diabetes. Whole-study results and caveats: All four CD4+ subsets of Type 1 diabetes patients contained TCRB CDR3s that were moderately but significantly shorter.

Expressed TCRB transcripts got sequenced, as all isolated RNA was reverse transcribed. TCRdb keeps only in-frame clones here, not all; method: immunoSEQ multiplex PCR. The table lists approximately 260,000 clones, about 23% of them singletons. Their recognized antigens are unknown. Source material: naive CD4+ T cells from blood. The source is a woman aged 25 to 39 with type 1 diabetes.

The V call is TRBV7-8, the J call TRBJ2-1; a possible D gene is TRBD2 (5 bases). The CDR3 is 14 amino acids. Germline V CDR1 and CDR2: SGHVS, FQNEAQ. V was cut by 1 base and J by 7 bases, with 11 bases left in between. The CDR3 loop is CASSLVETKNEQFF. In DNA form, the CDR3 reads TGTGCCAGCAGCTTAGTTGAGACTAAAAATGAGCAGTTCTTC.

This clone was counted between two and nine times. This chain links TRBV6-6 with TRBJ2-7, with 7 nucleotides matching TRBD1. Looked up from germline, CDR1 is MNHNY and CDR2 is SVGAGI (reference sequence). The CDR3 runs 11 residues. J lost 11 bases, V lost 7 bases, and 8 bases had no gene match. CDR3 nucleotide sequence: TGTGCCAGCAACGTCGACAGGGCGAAGTACTTC. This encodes CASNVDRAKYF.

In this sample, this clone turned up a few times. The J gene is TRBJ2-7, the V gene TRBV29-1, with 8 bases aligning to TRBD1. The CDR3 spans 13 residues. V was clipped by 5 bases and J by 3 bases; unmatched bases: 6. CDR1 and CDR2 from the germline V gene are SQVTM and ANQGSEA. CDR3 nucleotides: TGCAGCGTTCGTGGACAGGGAAACTACGAGCAGTACTTC. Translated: CSVRGQGNYEQYF.

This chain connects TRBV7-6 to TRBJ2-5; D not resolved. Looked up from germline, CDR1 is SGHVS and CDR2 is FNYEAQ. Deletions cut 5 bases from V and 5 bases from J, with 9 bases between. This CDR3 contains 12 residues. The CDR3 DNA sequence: TGTGCCAGCAGCGACACCAGGGAGACCCAGTACTTC. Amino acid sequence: CASSDTRETQYF.

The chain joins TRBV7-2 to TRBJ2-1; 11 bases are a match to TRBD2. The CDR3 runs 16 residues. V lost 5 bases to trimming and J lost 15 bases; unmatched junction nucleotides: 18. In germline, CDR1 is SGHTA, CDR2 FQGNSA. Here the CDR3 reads CASSRTSGPSPYIGFF. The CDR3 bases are TGTGCCAGCAGCCGGACTAGCGGGCCGTCGCCGTATATCGGGTTCTTC.

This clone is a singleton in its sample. This chain's CDR3 is CAWRTAGTGALGGYTF. CDR3 nucleotide sequence: TGTGCCTGGAGAACAGCCGGGACAGGGGCTCTAGGTGGCTACACCTTC. V and J are TRBV30 and TRBJ1-2; 10 bases are a match to TRBD1. Germline assignment: CDR1 GTSNPN and CDR2 SVGIG (reference sequence). Trimming took 3 bases from V and 7 from J; bases not matched to a gene: 14. The CDR3 extends over 16 amino acids.

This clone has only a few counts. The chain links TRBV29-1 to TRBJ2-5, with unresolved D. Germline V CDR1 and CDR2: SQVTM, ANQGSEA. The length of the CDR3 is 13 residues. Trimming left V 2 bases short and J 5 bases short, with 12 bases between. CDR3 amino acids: CSVEKTTRETQYF. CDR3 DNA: TGCAGCGTTGAAAAAACCACCAGGGAGACCCAGTACTTC.

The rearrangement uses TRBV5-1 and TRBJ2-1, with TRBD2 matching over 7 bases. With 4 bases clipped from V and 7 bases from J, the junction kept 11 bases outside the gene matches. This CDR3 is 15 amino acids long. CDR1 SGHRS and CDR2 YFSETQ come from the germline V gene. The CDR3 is CASSPAVRERNEQFF. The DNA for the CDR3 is TGCGCCAGCAGCCCTGCTGTGCGGGAGAGAAATGAGCAGTTCTTC. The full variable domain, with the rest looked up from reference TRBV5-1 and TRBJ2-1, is KAGVTQTPRYLIKTRGQQVTLSCSPISGHRSVSWYQQTPGQGLQFLFEYFSETQRNKGNFPGRFSGRQFSNSRSEMNVSTLELGDSALYLCASSPAVRERNEQFFGPGTRLTVL.

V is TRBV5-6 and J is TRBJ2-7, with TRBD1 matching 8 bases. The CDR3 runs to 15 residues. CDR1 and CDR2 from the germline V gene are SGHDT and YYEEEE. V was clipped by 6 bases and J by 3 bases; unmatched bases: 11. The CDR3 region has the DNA TGTGCCAGCACCAACGCGTTACAGGGGGGCTACGAGCAGTACTTC. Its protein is CASTNALQGGYEQYF.

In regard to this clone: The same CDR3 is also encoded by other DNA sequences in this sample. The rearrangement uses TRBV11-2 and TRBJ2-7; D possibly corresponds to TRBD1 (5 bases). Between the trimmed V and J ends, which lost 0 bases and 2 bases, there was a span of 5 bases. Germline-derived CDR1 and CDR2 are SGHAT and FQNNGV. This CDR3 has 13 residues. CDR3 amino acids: CASSLDRAYEQYF. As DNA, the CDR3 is TGTGCCAGCAGCTTAGACAGGGCCTACGAGCAGTACTTC.

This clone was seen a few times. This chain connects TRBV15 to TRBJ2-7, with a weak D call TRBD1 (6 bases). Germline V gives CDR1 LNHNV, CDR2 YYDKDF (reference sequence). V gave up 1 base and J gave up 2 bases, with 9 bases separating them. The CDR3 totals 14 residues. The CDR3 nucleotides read TGTGCCACCAGCAGAGCAAGGACAGCCTACGAGCAGTACTTC. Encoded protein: CATSRARTAYEQYF.

The CDR3 loop is CASSVSGRVIEQFF. The CDR3 region has the DNA TGTGCCAGCAGCGTTAGCGGGAGGGTTATTGAGCAGTTCTTC. The chain has TRBV9 and TRBJ2-1; 11 bases match TRBD2. Germline lookup yields CDR1 SGDLS and CDR2 YYNGEE. Trimming cost V 2 bases and J 9 bases; bases outside gene matches: 4. The CDR3 totals 14 residues.

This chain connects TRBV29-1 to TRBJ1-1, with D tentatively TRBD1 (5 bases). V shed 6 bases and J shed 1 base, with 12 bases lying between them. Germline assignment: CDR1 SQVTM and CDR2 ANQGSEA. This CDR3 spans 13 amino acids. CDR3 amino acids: CSVKGPSNTEAFF. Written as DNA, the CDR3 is TGCAGCGTGAAGGGGCCGTCGAACACTGAAGCTTTCTTT.

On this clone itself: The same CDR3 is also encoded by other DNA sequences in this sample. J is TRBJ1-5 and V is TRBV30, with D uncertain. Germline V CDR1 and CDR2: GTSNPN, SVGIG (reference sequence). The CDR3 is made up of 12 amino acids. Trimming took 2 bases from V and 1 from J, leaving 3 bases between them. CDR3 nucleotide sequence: TGTGCCTGGAGTCAGAGCAATCAGCCCCAGCATTTT. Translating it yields CAWSQSNQPQHF.

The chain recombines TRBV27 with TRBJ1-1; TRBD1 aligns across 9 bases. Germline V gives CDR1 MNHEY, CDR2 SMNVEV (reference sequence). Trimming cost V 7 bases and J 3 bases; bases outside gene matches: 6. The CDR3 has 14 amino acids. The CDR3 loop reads CASTQQGAYTEAFF. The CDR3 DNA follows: TGTGCCAGCACCCAACAGGGGGCGTACACTGAAGCTTTCTTT.

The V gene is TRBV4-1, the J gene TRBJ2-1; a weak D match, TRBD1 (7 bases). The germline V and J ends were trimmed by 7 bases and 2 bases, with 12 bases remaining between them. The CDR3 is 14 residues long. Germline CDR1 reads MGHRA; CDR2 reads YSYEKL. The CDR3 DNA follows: TGCGCCAGCACCAGGGGGGCCGCCTACAATGAGCAGTTCTTC. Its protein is CASTRGAAYNEQFF.

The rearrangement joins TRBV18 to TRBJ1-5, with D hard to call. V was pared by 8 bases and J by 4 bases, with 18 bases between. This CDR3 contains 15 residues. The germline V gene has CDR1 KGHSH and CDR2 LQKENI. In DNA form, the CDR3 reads TGTGCCAGCGGCGGGAGTGGAGGACGTAATCAGCCCCAGCATTTT. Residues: CASGGSGGRNQPQHF.

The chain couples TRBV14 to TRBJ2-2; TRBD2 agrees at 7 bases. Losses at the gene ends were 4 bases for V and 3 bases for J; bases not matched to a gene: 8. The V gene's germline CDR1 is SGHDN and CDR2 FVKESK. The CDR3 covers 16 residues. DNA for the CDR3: TGTGCCAGCAGCCCAAGAGCGGGGCGCGACACCGGGGAGCTGTTTTTT. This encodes CASSPRAGRDTGELFF.

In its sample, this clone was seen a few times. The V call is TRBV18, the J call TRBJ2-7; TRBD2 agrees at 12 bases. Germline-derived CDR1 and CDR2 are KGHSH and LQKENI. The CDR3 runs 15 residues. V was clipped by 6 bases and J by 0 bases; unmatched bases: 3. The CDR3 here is CASSQTSGSSYEQYF. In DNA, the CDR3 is TGTGCCAGCTCTCAGACTAGCGGGAGCTCCTACGAGCAGTACTTC.

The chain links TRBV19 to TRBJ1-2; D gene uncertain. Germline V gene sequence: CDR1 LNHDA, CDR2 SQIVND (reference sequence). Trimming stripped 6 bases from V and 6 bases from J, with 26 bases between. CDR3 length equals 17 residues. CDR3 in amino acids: CASSPGKLPRAEHGYTF. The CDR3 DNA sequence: TGTGCCAGTAGCCCCGGTAAGCTCCCGAGAGCCGAGCATGGCTACACCTTC.

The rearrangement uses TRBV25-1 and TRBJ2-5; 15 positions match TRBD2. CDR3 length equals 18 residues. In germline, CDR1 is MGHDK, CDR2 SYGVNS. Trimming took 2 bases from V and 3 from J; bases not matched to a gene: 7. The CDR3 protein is CASSELGTSGRTEETQYF. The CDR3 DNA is TGTGCCAGCAGTGAACTAGGGACTAGCGGGAGGACGGAAGAGACCCAGTACTTC.

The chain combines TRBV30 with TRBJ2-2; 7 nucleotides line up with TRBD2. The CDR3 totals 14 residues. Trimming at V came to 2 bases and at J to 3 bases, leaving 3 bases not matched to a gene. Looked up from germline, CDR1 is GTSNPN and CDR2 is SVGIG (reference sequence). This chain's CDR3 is CAWSTGLHTGELFF. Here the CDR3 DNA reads TGTGCCTGGAGTACGGGACTACACACCGGGGAGCTGTTTTTT. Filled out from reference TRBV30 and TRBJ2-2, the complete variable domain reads SQTIHQWPATLVQPVGSPLSLECTVEGTSNPNLYWYRQAAGRGLQLLFYSVGIGQISSEVPQNLSASRPQDRQFILSSKKLLLSDSGFYLCAWSTGLHTGELFFGEGSRLTVL.

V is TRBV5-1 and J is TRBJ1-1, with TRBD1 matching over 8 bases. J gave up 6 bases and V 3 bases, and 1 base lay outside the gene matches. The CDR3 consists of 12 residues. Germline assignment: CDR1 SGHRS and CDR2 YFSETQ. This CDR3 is CASSSQGAEAFF. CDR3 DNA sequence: TGCGCCAGCAGCTCACAGGGGGCTGAAGCTTTCTTT.

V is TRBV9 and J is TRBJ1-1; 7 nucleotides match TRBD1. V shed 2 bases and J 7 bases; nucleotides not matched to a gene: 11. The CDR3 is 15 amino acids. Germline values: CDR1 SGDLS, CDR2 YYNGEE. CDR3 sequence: CASSVAGQVPYEAFF. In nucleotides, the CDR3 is TGTGCCAGCAGCGTCGCCGGACAGGTTCCCTATGAAGCTTTCTTT. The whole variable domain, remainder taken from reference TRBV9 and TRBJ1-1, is DSGVTQTPKHLITATGQRVTLRCSPRSGDLSVYWYQQSLDQGLQFLIQYYNGEERAKGNILERFSAQQFPDLHSELNLSSLELGDSALYFCASSVAGQVPYEAFFGQGTRLTVV.

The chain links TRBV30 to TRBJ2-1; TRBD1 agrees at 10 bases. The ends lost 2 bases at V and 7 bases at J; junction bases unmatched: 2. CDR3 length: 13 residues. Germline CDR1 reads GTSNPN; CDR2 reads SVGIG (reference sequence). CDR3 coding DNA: TGTGCCTGGAGTCCGGGACAGGGGAATGAGCAGTTCTTC. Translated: CAWSPGQGNEQFF.

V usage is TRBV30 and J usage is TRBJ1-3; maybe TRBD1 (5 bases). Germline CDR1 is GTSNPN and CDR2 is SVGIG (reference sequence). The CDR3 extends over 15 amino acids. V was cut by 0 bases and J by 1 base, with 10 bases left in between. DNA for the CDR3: TGTGCCTGGAGTGTAAGGGCAGGGTCTGGAAACACCATATATTTT. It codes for CAWSVRAGSGNTIYF.

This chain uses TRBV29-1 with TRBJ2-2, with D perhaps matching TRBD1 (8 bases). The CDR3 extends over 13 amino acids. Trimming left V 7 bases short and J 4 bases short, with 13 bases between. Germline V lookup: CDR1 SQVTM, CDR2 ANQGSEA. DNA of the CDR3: TGCAGCGCTAACAGGGGGGGCACCGGGGAGCTGTTTTTT. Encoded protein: CSANRGGTGELFF.